This T cell receptor (beta chain) is drawn from a study of cytomegalovirus exposure and HLA in healthy donors. PCR primers comprised 60 Vbeta and 13 Jbeta primers. Libraries were prepared by immunoSEQ multiplex PCR; TCRdb keeps only in-frame clonotypes and omits some of them. The data show some 150,000 clones, approximately 78% seen once. This CDR3 has 14 residues. Germline CDR1 is LNHDA and CDR2 is SQIVND (reference sequence). Trimming cost V 3 bases and J 7 bases, with 16 bases left between them. This chain connects TRBV19 to TRBJ2-7, with D perhaps matching TRBD2 (6 bases). The source of this sequence is a man aged 18 to 30 in good health and CMV-seropositive. Sequencing input: PBMCs. This CDR3 is CASSISRGTGEQYF. The CDR3 region has the DNA TGTGCCAGTAGTATTAGCCGCGGGACGGGGGAGCAGTACTTC.